This TCR beta chain is drawn from a study of follicular helper T cells after annual influenza vaccination. About the research overall: Blood was drawn on days 0, 7 and 28 after vaccination. Study-wide points: ICOS-CD38- cTfh most often held earlier Day 7 ICOS+CD38+ clones. Recurrent ICOS+CD38+ cTfh clonotypes included tetramer and AIM influenza-specific ones.

With respect to this clone: Its cognate antigen is unknown.

Specified time point: 2015-2016 season, pre-vaccination. Blood volume per time point ranged from roughly 40 to 110 mL. The CDR3 runs to 16 residues. The ends were cut back, 1 base at V and 8 bases at J, with 20 bases in the middle. Germline V gives CDR1 SGDLS, CDR2 YYNGEE. TCRdb's table, derived via immunoSEQ multiplex PCR, lists solely in-frame clones and lacks some. The data contain a few thousand clones, around 87% of them singletons. The input for sequencing was CXCR5- memory CD4+ T cells sorted from blood, taken on the day of influenza vaccination. The chain joins TRBV9 to TRBJ2-3; TRBD2 might be the D (6 bases). This clonotype was sampled from an adult who received the influenza vaccine. CDR3 in amino acids: CASSVQPGTPTGTQYF. CDR3 coding DNA: TGTGCCAGCAGCGTACAACCCGGGACTCCAACGGGTACGCAGTATTTT.